This T cell receptor beta chain was recorded in a study of blood T cell repertoires in COVID-19 (dated by TCRdb to about 2020). For the wider study: Samples from collaborators originated in the United States, Italy and Spain and spanned both the acute and convalescent phases of COVID-19. A freely available public database, intended as a resource for researchers studying the immune response to SARS-CoV-2, is where the repertoires were released. Subjects who had been exposed to COVID-19, were actively infected with it, or had recovered from it provided the deeply sampled blood TCRbeta repertoires that made up the dataset. Where HLA class I and class II types were available, the types were taken from metadata supplied by the sample provider, not from assay-based typing. A de-identified subject ID, COVID-19 status, age in years and sex were almost always included in the sample metadata. The prospective study material was composed of cDNA or gDNA derived from T cells, B-cell-depleted T cells, or PBMCs. Samples came from the ongoing ImmuneRACE study (first 160 participants) plus 1,254 subjects from 6 global collaborators.

Each collaborating institution followed its own protocols to collect whole blood in K2EDTA tubes. Collaborator samples were shipped for TCRbeta analysis as frozen whole blood, isolated PBMCs, or DNA extracted from either sample type. V is pared back by 10 bases and J by 3 bases, with 18 bases lying between the germline termini. From the cysteine through the phenylalanine, the CDR3 covers 14 amino acids. The retained sequence is limited to the CDR3, 42 bases, with the frame set at the first base. In the germline V gene, CDR1 corresponds to MDHEN and CDR2 to SYDVKM. Regarding this clone: The clone's antigen remains unknown. No base qualities exist here, and no much larger clone lies one base off it.

The immunoSEQ Assay, a bias-controlled multiplex PCR, was used to amplify TCRbeta CDR3 regions from genomic DNA. Regarding the original processing steps: Within the assay, amplification of reference gene primers was used to estimate how many nucleated cells each sample contained. Sequence reads were collapsed and filtered to measure the absolute abundance of every unique TCRbeta CDR3 rearrangement. Productive Simpson clonality was computed per sample as the square root of Simpson's diversity index over productive rearrangements. TCRdb took over this immuneACCESS table, retaining in-frame rearrangements with V and J assigned. Such tables are incomplete; in checked studies, under half of the missing clones stem from an unresolved V gene, and the remainder is unexplained. D and trimming were read from the DNA, whereas the V and J calls and clone size are those reported in that table. Across this sample there are over 140,000 clones, with 80% to 85% seen only once. The leading ten clones occupy approximately 4% of the sample.

Findings and caveats that apply to the study as a whole: How much clinical and demographic metadata was included differed by source and by participant, and the metadata was provided uncurated.

The sequenced material came from peripheral blood. The chain is assembled from TRBV28 and TRBJ1-2; TRBD1 is possibly the D segment (5 matching bases). The sequence was obtained from a woman aged 60-75 years with acute or convalescent COVID-19. The CDR3 reads as follows: CATLSLGTYYGYTF. DNA sequence: TGTGCCACCCTCTCTCTAGGGACTTACTATGGCTACACCTTC.